The clone carrying this TCR beta chain was detected only a few times. This record belongs to a study of blood T cell repertoires in COVID-19. Study-wide background: T cells, B-cell-depleted T cells, or PBMCs supplied cDNA or gDNA.

The recovered donors of Cohort 3 showed two negative PCRs, clearance, or symptom resolution. The CDR3 has 13 amino acids. From germline, CDR1 is SGHVS and CDR2 FQNEAQ. Trimming cost V 3 bases and J 6 bases, with 11 bases left between them. Libraries were prepared by immunoSEQ multiplex PCR; TCRdb keeps only in-frame clonotypes and omits some of them. The sample has around 360,000 clones; roughly 87% are singletons. The chain has TRBV7-8 and TRBJ1-1; the D is unclear. The clonotype was recovered from a woman aged 30 to 39 who had recovered from COVID-19. What was sequenced was PBMCs or T cells enriched from blood (not recorded which). The CDR3 region is CASSFKRSAEAFF. The CDR3 DNA sequence: TGTGCCAGCAGCTTCAAACGGTCTGCTGAAGCTTTCTTT.